This entry concerns a single T cell receptor beta chain. As yet, its antigen is unknown. This sample was taken from a study of identifying expanded T cells in peripheral blood. Data came from immunoSEQ multiplex PCR; TCRdb stores just in-frame clones and leaves some out. Among 90,000 to 100,000 clones listed, about nine tenths were seen once. Overall study results and limits: Clone count variance between approximately 2-week samples rose with total template count.

The CDR3 contains 14 residues. V dropped 3 bases and J dropped 6; count of bases not matched to a gene: 8. Germline CDR1 reads SGHDT; CDR2 reads YYEEEE. Specimen: blood. This sequence was found in a person aged 18 to 70 in good health. This chain joins TRBV5-6 and TRBJ2-7; TRBD1 aligns across 8 bases. This CDR3 reads CASSSRTGRVEQYF. As DNA, the CDR3 is TGTGCCAGCAGCTCGAGGACAGGGCGGGTCGAGCAGTACTTC.